Listed below are T cell receptor beta chains from one sample, sequenced in a study of B cell selection in AIRE deficiency. Sequencing used immunoSEQ multiplex PCR; TCRdb keeps in-frame clones, though not all of them. The sample yields some 27,000 clones, nearly 97% seen once. Sequenced sample: CD4+CD127+ conventional T cells sorted from PBMCs. Every receptor here comes from a human donor in good health. CDR3s include the opening cysteine and the closing phenylalanine or tryptophan. Fields, in order: J gene, V gene, D gene, clone size, CDR3 protein, CDR3 DNA. D genes are given only for firm matches. Not every row has a clone size; where given, it reads once, few, many or a size class.

J: TRBJ2-7
V: TRBV5-4
D: TRBD2
size: -
CDR3: CASRPGGAGGEQYF
DNA: TGTGCCAGCAGACCGGGTGGGGCGGGGGGCGAGCAGTACTTC

J: TRBJ1-2
V: TRBV4-1
D: -
size: -
CDR3: CASSQGQSTYYGYTF
DNA: TGCGCCAGCAGCCAAGGACAGTCAACCTACTATGGCTACACCTTC

J: TRBJ2-3
V: TRBV4-1
D: -
size: -
CDR3: CASSQERNTQYF
DNA: TGCGCCAGCAGCCAAGAGCGGAATACGCAGTATTTT

J: TRBJ1-3
V: TRBV5-1
D: -
size: -
CDR3: CASSLGVHSGNTIYF
DNA: TGCGCCAGCAGCTTGGGGGTCCACTCTGGAAACACCATATATTTT

J: TRBJ2-2
V: TRBV7-9
D: -
size: -
CDR3: CASSLDFPAGELFF
DNA: TGTGCCAGCAGCTTAGATTTTCCCGCCGGGGAGCTGTTTTTT

J: TRBJ2-1
V: TRBV28
D: -
size: -
CDR3: CASLGQGSWCNEQFF
DNA: TGTGCCAGCCTTGGGCAGGGATCGTGGTGCAATGAGCAGTTCTTC

J: TRBJ1-3
V: TRBV6-1
D: -
size: -
CDR3: CASSRQVRSGNTIYF
DNA: TGTGCCAGCAGTAGACAGGTCCGCTCTGGAAACACCATATATTTT

J: TRBJ2-7
V: TRBV5-1
D: TRBD1
size: -
CDR3: CASSPGQGREQYF
DNA: TGCGCCAGCAGCCCGGGACAGGGCCGCGAGCAGTACTTC

J: TRBJ2-5
V: TRBV7-7
D: -
size: once
CDR3: CASSPRTGQETQYF
DNA: TGTGCTAGCAGCCCACGTACGGGGCAGGAGACCCAGTACTTC

J: TRBJ1-1
V: TRBV18
D: TRBD1
size: -
CDR3: CASSPPRGLDTEAFF
DNA: TGTGCCAGCTCACCACCGAGGGGGCTGGACACTGAAGCTTTCTTT

J: TRBJ2-1
V: TRBV30
D: -
size: -
CDR3: CAWSAQWGREQFF
DNA: TGTGCCTGGAGTGCCCAGTGGGGGAGAGAGCAGTTCTTC

J: TRBJ1-1
V: TRBV5-1
D: TRBD1
size: -
CDR3: CASSLSGTGDEAFF
DNA: TGCGCCAGCAGCTTATCCGGGACAGGGGATGAAGCTTTCTTT

J: TRBJ1-1
V: TRBV14
D: TRBD1
size: few
CDR3: CASRIPGQGDMNTEAFF
DNA: TGTGCCAGCAGGATTCCGGGACAGGGAGATATGAACACTGAAGCTTTCTTT

J: TRBJ2-7
V: TRBV7-8
D: -
size: -
CDR3: CASSFAGDIYSYEQYF
DNA: TGTGCCAGCAGCTTCGCCGGGGACATTTACTCCTACGAGCAGTACTTC

J: TRBJ1-6
V: TRBV5-5
D: -
size: -
CDR3: CASSFRRLGGNSPLHF
DNA: TGTGCCAGCAGCTTCCGAAGGTTAGGTGGGAATTCACCCCTCCACTTT

J: TRBJ2-5
V: TRBV30
D: -
size: -
CDR3: CAWSADRGETQYF
DNA: TGTGCCTGGAGTGCCGACAGAGGCGAGACCCAGTACTTC

J: TRBJ1-5
V: TRBV5-5
D: -
size: -
CDR3: CASSLGVVAFRGNQPQHF
DNA: TGTGCCAGCAGCTTGGGCGTAGTGGCGTTTAGAGGGAATCAGCCCCAGCATTTT

J: TRBJ1-3
V: TRBV7-6
D: -
size: -
CDR3: CASSLVSGNTIYF
DNA: TGTGCCAGCAGCTTGGTCTCTGGAAACACCATATATTTT

J: TRBJ1-4
V: TRBV5-1
D: -
size: -
CDR3: CASSLLSSGRPNEKLFF
DNA: TGCGCCAGCAGCTTGTTATCCTCCGGCAGACCTAATGAAAAACTGTTTTTT